Detailed here is one TCR beta chain. The sample is drawn from a study of early T cells in non-severe SARS-CoV-2 infection. In the study overall: Sequencing of bulk RNA from unsorted whole blood was done, without chain pairing.

Germline V gives CDR1 MNHEY, CDR2 SMNVEV (reference sequence). With 0 bases removed from V and 5 bases from J, the gap between germline ends came to 8 bases. This CDR3 region has 14 residues. TCRdb re-analysed the 5' RACE reads in MiXCR, keeping a single row per CDR3 protein. In the table there are more than 55,000 distinct CDR3 sequences, just under 9% of which are singletons. The clonotype originates from an adult who was a healthcare worker with PCR-confirmed SARS-CoV-2 infection or an uninfected control (not recorded which). The material sequenced was whole blood. V gene TRBV27 combines with J gene TRBJ2-1, with a weak D call TRBD1 (5 bases). The CDR3 sequence is CASSLSTGNNEQFF. The CDR3, as DNA: TGTGCCAGCAGTTTATCCACAGGAAACAATGAGCAGTTCTTC.